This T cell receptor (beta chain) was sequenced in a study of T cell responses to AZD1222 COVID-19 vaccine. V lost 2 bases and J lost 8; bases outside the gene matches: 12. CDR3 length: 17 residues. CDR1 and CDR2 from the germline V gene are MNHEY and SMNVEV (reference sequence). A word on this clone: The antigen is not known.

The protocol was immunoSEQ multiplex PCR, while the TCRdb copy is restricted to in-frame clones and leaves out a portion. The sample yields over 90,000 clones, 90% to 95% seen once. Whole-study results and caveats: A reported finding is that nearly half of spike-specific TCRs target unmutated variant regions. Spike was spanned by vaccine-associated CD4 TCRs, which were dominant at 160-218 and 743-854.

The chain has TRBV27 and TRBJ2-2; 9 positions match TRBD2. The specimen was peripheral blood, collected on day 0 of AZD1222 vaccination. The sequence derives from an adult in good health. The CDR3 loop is CASSLGSGGFTAGELFF. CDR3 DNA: TGTGCCAGCAGTTTAGGTAGCGGGGGTTTTACAGCGGGGGAGCTGTTTTTT.